This entry concerns a single T cell receptor (beta chain). The data were produced by immunoSEQ multiplex PCR, yet TCRdb's version contains in-frame clones alone and is incomplete. The sample contains roughly 100,000 clones, approximately 92% of which appear only once. This sample is part of a study of T cell changes during pregnancy in multiple sclerosis. V dropped 7 bases and J dropped 0 bases, with 13 bases sitting between them. The CDR3 has 13 amino acids. Germline CDR1 and CDR2: SQVTM and ANQGSEA. The chain couples TRBV29-1 to TRBJ2-7; D not resolved. The source was peripheral blood, collected in the second trimester of pregnancy. This receptor was taken from a female donor with multiple sclerosis, enrolled in a pregnancy study. The DNA for the CDR3 is TGCAGCGCCTCACTGTCCTCCTCCTACGAGCAGTACTTC. Translated: CSASLSSSYEQYF.